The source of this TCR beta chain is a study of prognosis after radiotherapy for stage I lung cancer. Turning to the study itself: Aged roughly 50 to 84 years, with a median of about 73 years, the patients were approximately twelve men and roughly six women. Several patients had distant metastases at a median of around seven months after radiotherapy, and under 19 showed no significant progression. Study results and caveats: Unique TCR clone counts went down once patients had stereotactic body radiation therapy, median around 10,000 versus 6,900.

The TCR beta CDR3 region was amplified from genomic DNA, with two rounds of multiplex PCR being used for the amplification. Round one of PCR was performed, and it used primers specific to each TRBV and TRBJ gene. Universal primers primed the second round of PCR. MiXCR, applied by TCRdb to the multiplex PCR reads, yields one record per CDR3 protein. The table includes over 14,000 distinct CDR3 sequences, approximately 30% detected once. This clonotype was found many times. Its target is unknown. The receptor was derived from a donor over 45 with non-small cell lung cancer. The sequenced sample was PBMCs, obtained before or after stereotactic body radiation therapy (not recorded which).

The CDR3 coding sequence is TGTGCCAGCAGACACCTCCGACAGGCCTCCTACGAGCAGTACTTC. Translating it yields CASRHLRQASYEQYF. The chain joins TRBV28 to TRBJ2-7; D is possibly TRBD1 (6 bases). CDR1 MDHEN and CDR2 SYDVKM come from the germline V gene. V was cut by 6 bases and J by 0 bases, with 15 bases left in between. This CDR3 comprises 15 residues.